Following are 8 T cell receptor beta chains from one sample sequenced in a study of T cell responses to AZD1222 COVID-19 vaccine. Assay used: immunoSEQ multiplex PCR; TCRdb lists only in-frame clones, some missing. Of 150,000 or so clones in the sample, roughly 94% were seen once. Here the sequenced sample was peripheral blood, taken on day 0 of AZD1222 vaccination. These receptors originate from an adult in good health.

J is TRBJ1-4 and V is TRBV4-1; D is uncertain. The germline CDR1 and CDR2 sequences are MGHRA and YSYEKL. The CDR3 sequence is 15 residues long. V was cut by 1 base and J by 7 bases, with 13 bases left in between. In DNA form, the CDR3 reads TGCGCCAGCAGCCAAGGAGGGATTTGGGCTGAAAAACTGTTTTTT. Amino acids: CASSQGGIWAEKLFF.

In its sample, this clone was seen once. The CDR3 sequence: CASSPDPAHTQYF. CDR3 DNA: TGTGCCAGCAGCCCGGACCCAGCGCATACGCAGTATTTT. The chain couples TRBV3-1 (or the pseudogene TRBV3-2) to TRBJ2-3; D remains ambiguous. CDR1 is LGHDT and CDR2 is YNNKEL in the germline V gene (reference sequence). V dropped 4 bases and J dropped 7 bases, with 12 bases sitting between them. CDR3 size: 13 residues.

This sequence joins TRBV27 and TRBJ1-5, with a tentative D call TRBD1 (5 bases). The CDR3 has 14 amino acids. Per the germline V gene, CDR1 is MNHEY and CDR2 is SMNVEV (reference sequence). V gave up 1 base and J gave up 8 bases, with 12 bases separating them. The CDR3 loop is CASSLWGTGEPQHF. CDR3 bases: TGTGCCAGCAGTTTATGGGGGACCGGGGAGCCCCAGCATTTT.

The chain carries TRBV27 and TRBJ1-6, with 9 bases matching TRBD1. The CDR3 is made up of 17 amino acids. The V gene's germline CDR1 is MNHEY and CDR2 SMNVEV (reference sequence). The junction had 12 bases not matched to a gene; V was cut back by 5 bases and J by 7 bases. CDR3 coding DNA: TGTGCCAGCAGTGAGGTCCCGGGACAGGGTCCCAATTCACCCCTCCACTTT. It specifies CASSEVPGQGPNSPLHF.

The chain recombines TRBV29-1 with TRBJ2-7; a possible D gene is TRBD2 (5 bases). This CDR3 region has 12 residues. V shed 6 bases and J shed 5 bases, with 14 bases lying between them. Germline CDR1 reads SQVTM; CDR2 reads ANQGSEA. CDR3 DNA: TGCAGCGTCATTAAAGGAGGCGACGAGCAGTACTTC. This codes for CSVIKGGDEQYF.

This chain connects TRBV9 to TRBJ1-1; possibly TRBD1 for D (5 bases). Per germline, CDR1 SGDLS and CDR2 YYNGEE. The CDR3 sequence is 15 residues long. The germline V and J ends were trimmed by 2 bases and 3 bases, with 14 bases remaining between them. In DNA, the CDR3 is TGTGCCAGCAGCGTTCCTCCAGGGAGGGACACTGAAGCTTTCTTT. Translation: CASSVPPGRDTEAFF.

The chain carries TRBV10-3 and TRBJ2-3; D may be TRBD1 (5 bases). The germline gives CDR1 ENHRY, CDR2 SYGVKD. V was trimmed by 1 base and J by 4 bases, leaving 15 bases between them. The CDR3 is made up of 16 amino acids. The CDR3: CAISEFSGKRADTQYF. In DNA, the CDR3 is TGTGCCATCAGTGAGTTTTCAGGGAAAAGGGCAGATACGCAGTATTTT.

This chain links TRBV27 with TRBJ2-1; weak D call: TRBD1 (6 bases). Trimming left V 4 bases short and J 6 bases short, with 19 bases between. CDR1 and CDR2 (germline): MNHEY, SMNVEV (reference sequence). The CDR3 totals 16 residues. CDR3 in DNA: TGTGCCAGCAGTTCGCTGTGGGGGCCCCACCGCAATGAGCAGTTCTTC. Protein: CASSSLWGPHRNEQFF.